Listed below are T cell receptor beta chains from one sample, sequenced in a study of OX40 agonist ivuxolimab in advanced cancers. Using immunoSEQ multiplex PCR, the repertoire was profiled, and TCRdb retains in-frame clones only, with some absent. The data contain tens of thousands of clones, roughly 87% of them singletons. The sequencing here drew on CD4+ or CD8+ T cells sorted from blood, taken in a trial of the OX40 agonist ivuxolimab. All receptors come from an adult with an advanced solid tumor such as melanoma, head and neck, liver or kidney cancer. Both conserved end residues are part of each CDR3. The order of the fields is J gene, clone size, D gene, V gene, CDR3 DNA, CDR3 protein. A D gene is named only where the DNA matches it firmly. A clone size is listed for some rows: how often the clone was seen (once, few, many), or a class if it is expanded.

J: TRBJ1-5; size: NA; D: NA; V: TRBV7-3; DNA: TGTGCCAGCAGCGTAATGCGCAATCAGCCCCAGCATTTT; CDR3: CASSVMRNQPQHF
J: TRBJ1-5; size: NA; D: NA; V: TRBV2; DNA: TGTGCCAGCAGTGACGAAGCTAATCAGCCCCAGCATTTT; CDR3: CASSDEANQPQHF
J: TRBJ2-6; size: NA; D: NA; V: TRBV30; DNA: TGTGCCCGCCCTAAGGGGGAGGCCAACGTCCTGACTTTC; CDR3: CARPKGEANVLTF
J: TRBJ1-1; size: NA; D: NA; V: TRBV27; DNA: TGTGCCAGCAGCCCTGGTCTTGATCGTAACACTGAAGCTTTCTTT; CDR3: CASSPGLDRNTEAFF
J: TRBJ2-1; size: once; D: NA; V: TRBV10-3; DNA: TGTGCCATCAGTGCGAGTTCTGACGCGGGGAATGAGCAGTTCTTC; CDR3: CAISASSDAGNEQFF
J: TRBJ2-3; size: NA; D: NA; V: TRBV4-2; DNA: TGTGCCAGCAGCCCACAGGCCCCAGATACGCAGTATTTT; CDR3: CASSPQAPDTQYF
J: TRBJ1-1; size: once; D: TRBD1; V: TRBV13; DNA: TGTGCCAGCAGGGTCAGACAGGGTGAAGGATCAGCTTTCTTT; CDR3: CASRVRQGEGSAFF
J: TRBJ2-3; size: NA; D: TRBD1; V: TRBV10-1; DNA: TGCGCCAGCAGTGGAGGGACAGGGCGAGGAGATACGCAGTATTTT; CDR3: CASSGGTGRGDTQYF
J: TRBJ2-7; size: NA; D: NA; V: TRBV6-1; DNA: TGTGCCAGCAGTGGTCGACTAGTAATCACCTACGAGCAGTACTTC; CDR3: CASSGRLVITYEQYF
J: TRBJ2-7; size: few; D: TRBD2; V: TRBV4-1; DNA: TGCGCCAGCAGCCTTTATGTGGTAGCGGGAGCCCTCGAGCAGTACTTC; CDR3: CASSLYVVAGALEQYF
J: TRBJ2-7; size: NA; D: TRBD2; V: TRBV6-1; DNA: TGTGCCAGCAGTGGGACGGAGCGGGGGACCTACGAGCAGTACTTC; CDR3: CASSGTERGTYEQYF
J: TRBJ1-3; size: NA; D: NA; V: TRBV7-2; DNA: TGTGCCAGCAGCTTAGCCTTGGACACACCTGGAAACACCATATATTTT; CDR3: CASSLALDTPGNTIYF
J: TRBJ2-3; size: NA; D: NA; V: TRBV5-1; DNA: TGCGCCAGCAGCTTATATACGGGACGTAAAGGCACAGATACGCAGTATTTT; CDR3: CASSLYTGRKGTDTQYF
J: TRBJ1-1; size: NA; D: NA; V: TRBV10-3; DNA: TGTGCCATCAGTGCCCAGGGAGGGGGTGGGACTGAAGCTTTCTTT; CDR3: CAISAQGGGGTEAFF